The 31 T cell receptor beta chains presented below share a single source sample, sequenced in a study of breast tumors, draining lymph nodes, adjacent tissues. Each CDR3 protein is one row after TCRdb ran MiXCR on the multiplex PCR reads. The table shows some 150,000 distinct CDR3 sequences, with about 20% occurring only once. Axillary draining lymph nodes of breast cancer patients supplied the node samples. The specimen sequenced was axillary lymph node tissue. The receptors stem from a female donor with breast cancer. Some clones in this sample may be carry-over from other donors' samples.

In its sample, this clonotype was seen many times. The CDR3 reads CASSLDVSSGEQFF. CDR3 bases: TGTGCCAGCAGCTTAGACGTTTCTAGCGGTGAGCAGTTCTTC. The V call is TRBV11-2, the J call TRBJ2-1; TRBD2 aligns across 7 bases. With 0 bases clipped from V and 9 bases from J, the junction kept 5 bases outside the gene matches. Germline V lookup: CDR1 SGHAT, CDR2 FQNNGV. The CDR3 has 14 residues.

To note about this clonotype: Just one base apart from a much larger clone, this may be a read error. The conserved phenylalanine or tryptophan normally closing the CDR3 is absent here, so this likely arose from a read error. The rearrangement uses TRBV5-1 and TRBJ2-2; 10 positions agree with TRBD1. V trimming: 4 bases; J trimming: 6 bases; junction bases outside the gene matches: 9. This CDR3 comprises 16 residues. CDR1 and CDR2 from the germline V gene are SGHRS and YFSETQ. The chain's CDR3 is CASSRQGAYGAGELFL. The CDR3, as DNA: TGCGCCAGCAGCAGACAGGGGGCGTATGGTGCCGGGGAGCTGTTTCTT.

This clonotype came up many times. V usage is TRBV4-2 and J usage is TRBJ2-5; the D gene is possibly TRBD1 (5 bases). The CDR3 is 14 amino acids. Trimming removed 1 base from V and 7 bases from J, with 13 bases in between. Germline V gene data show CDR1 as LGHNA and CDR2 as YNFKEQ. CDR3 residues: CASSQAGSLGTQYF. The CDR3 region has the DNA TGTGCCAGCAGCCAAGCAGGGTCCCTAGGGACCCAGTACTTC.

This clonotype was counted a few times. V usage is TRBV14 and J usage is TRBJ2-3; 7 bases align to TRBD2. CDR3 size: 14 residues. Germline V CDR1 and CDR2: SGHDN, FVKESK. V shed 6 bases and J 2 bases; nucleotides not matched to a gene: 5. The CDR3 nucleotides read TGTGCCAGCAGTCGCGGACTAGTCACAGATACGCAGTATTTT. This sequence encodes CASSRGLVTDTQYF. Together with reference TRBV14 and TRBJ2-3, the CDR3 gives the full variable domain: EAGVTQFPSHSVIEKGQTVTLRCDPISGHDNLYWYRRVMGKEIKFLLHFVKESKQDESGMPNNRFLAERTGGTYSTLKVQPAELEDSGVYFCASSRGLVTDTQYFGPGTRLTVL.

About this clonotype itself: A read error is likely, as this CDR3 ends without the conserved phenylalanine or tryptophan. V is TRBV18 and J is TRBJ1-2; the D gene is possibly TRBD1 (5 bases). CDR1 is KGHSH, CDR2 LQKENI, per germline. The CDR3 is made up of 14 amino acids. With 1 base removed from V and 2 bases from J, the gap between germline ends came to 8 bases. CDR3 residues: CASSPLPGNYGYTS. The CDR3 nucleotides read TGTGCCAGCTCACCACTTCCAGGGAACTATGGCTACACCTCC.

A word on this clonotype: This sequence may be a read error, since a much larger clone differs from it by one base. J is TRBJ2-7 and V is TRBV4-1; TRBD1 or TRBD2 may be the D gene (5 bases each). In germline, CDR1 is MGHRA, CDR2 YSYEKL. V was pared by 4 bases and J by 3 bases, with 13 bases between. The CDR3 length is 14 residues. CDR3 coding DNA: TGCGCCAGCAGCCCCGGGACGGCCTTCTACGAGCAGTACTTC. It codes for CASSPGTAFYEQYF.

This clonotype has ten or more counts. V and J are TRBV27 and TRBJ1-6; 7 positions match TRBD1. V lost 6 bases to trimming and J lost 10 bases; unmatched junction nucleotides: 6. Germline V CDR1 and CDR2: MNHEY, SMNVEV (reference sequence). The CDR3 length is 13 residues. For the CDR3, the DNA is TGTGCCAGCAGCCGAGACAGGGCCTCACCCCTCCACTTT. It is translated as CASSRDRASPLHF.

This chain joins TRBV6-2 or TRBV6-3 and TRBJ2-7, with TRBD1 matching 9 bases. This CDR3 has 14 amino acids. Trimming took 5 bases from V and 2 from J; bases not matched to a gene: 4. In germline, CDR1 is MNHEY, CDR2 SVGEGT. The CDR3 loop reads CASSRDRDTYEQYF. The CDR3 DNA reads as TGTGCCAGCAGTCGGGACAGGGACACCTACGAGCAGTACTTC.

The table lists this clonotype with many counts. The chain is built from TRBV6-1 and TRBJ2-3; 9 bases map to TRBD1. Germline V gene sequence: CDR1 MNHNS, CDR2 SASEGT. V was clipped by 4 bases and J by 5 bases; unmatched bases: 7. The CDR3 is made up of 15 amino acids. The CDR3 protein is CASSGGDRVIDTQYF. CDR3 nucleotides: TGTGCCAGCAGTGGGGGGGACAGGGTTATAGATACGCAGTATTTT.

This clonotype occurred many times. The V gene is TRBV5-8, the J gene TRBJ1-5, with a tentative D call TRBD1 (5 bases). This CDR3 region has 13 residues. Deletions cut 5 bases from V and 4 bases from J, with 10 bases between. Per germline, CDR1 SGHTS and CDR2 YDEGEE. The CDR3 region is CASRWAGNQPQHF. In DNA, the CDR3 is TGTGCCAGCAGGTGGGCAGGGAATCAGCCCCAGCATTTT.

This clonotype was detected only a few times. The chain uses TRBV2 and TRBJ2-5; tentative D call: TRBD1 (6 bases). The CDR3 is 14 residues long. CDR1 is SNHLY, CDR2 FYNNEI, per germline. V gave up 6 bases and J gave up 2 bases, with 13 bases separating them. The CDR3 here is CASRQDRYQETQYF. The DNA of the CDR3 is TGTGCCAGCAGACAAGACAGGTATCAAGAGACCCAGTACTTC.

This clonotype was detected ten times or more. This rearrangement joins TRBV29-1 to TRBJ1-2, with 10 positions matching TRBD1. The CDR3 runs 13 residues. With V trimmed by 4 bases and J by 5 bases, 4 bases remained unmatched. Looked up from germline, CDR1 is SQVTM and CDR2 is ANQGSEA. Here the CDR3 reads CSVGDRGEYGYTF. The CDR3 DNA sequence: TGCAGCGTTGGGGACAGGGGAGAATATGGCTACACCTTC.

About this clonotype: Because the CDR3's place on the DNA is in doubt, the DNA is left out and the CDR3 is given as listed by TCRdb. This chain links TRBV11-2 with TRBJ2-7; the DNA was not compared with TRBD2, the D call given in the table. Germline-derived CDR1 and CDR2 are SGHAT and FQNNGV. The CDR3 has 21 residues if both end residues are counted. The CDR3 loop reads CASSFYICSARALGSYYEQYF.

In regard to this clonotype: Possible read error: a much larger clone is one base away. The genes are TRBV5-6 and TRBJ1-4; a possible D gene is TRBD1 (6 bases). V was clipped by 0 bases and J by 12 bases, with 15 bases between them. CDR3 length: 14 amino acids. Germline V CDR1 and CDR2: SGHDT, YYEEEE. The CDR3 region is CASSLGDMMEELFF. The CDR3 region has the DNA TGTGCCAGCAGCTTGGGGGACATGATGGAAGAACTGTTTTTT.

This clonotype was seen many times. The J gene is TRBJ1-6, the V gene TRBV7-2; no definite D call. Deletions cut 3 bases from V and 9 bases from J, with 9 bases between. The CDR3 has 13 residues. Per the germline V gene, CDR1 is SGHTA and CDR2 is FQGNSA. The CDR3 is CASSFLGSSPLHF. The CDR3 DNA follows: TGTGCCAGCAGCTTTTTGGGAAGTTCACCCCTCCACTTT.

This chain joins TRBV3-1 and TRBJ2-1, with 8 bases lining up with TRBD2. The CDR3 is 16 amino acids. From germline, CDR1 is LGHDT and CDR2 YNNKEL (reference sequence). V dropped 5 bases and J dropped 0; count of bases not matched to a gene: 6. CDR3 bases: TGTGCCAGCAGCGTATCTAGCGGGCGCTCCTACAATGAGCAGTTCTTC. It translates to CASSVSSGRSYNEQFF.

This clonotype was seen repeatedly, ten times or more. This chain links TRBV10-3 with TRBJ1-2; D is possibly TRBD1 (5 bases). The CDR3 contains 13 residues. The V gene's germline CDR1 is ENHRY and CDR2 SYGVKD. Trimming took off 6 bases at V and 6 bases at J, with 14 bases between the two ends. This CDR3 is CAIRPERGNGYTF. The CDR3 coding sequence is TGTGCCATCAGACCCGAGAGGGGAAATGGCTACACCTTC.

Ten or more counts support this clonotype. The chain is built from TRBV5-1 and TRBJ2-3; 8 bases match TRBD1. The V gene's germline CDR1 is SGHRS and CDR2 YFSETQ. V lost 3 bases to trimming and J lost 4 bases; unmatched junction nucleotides: 10. This CDR3 region has 16 residues. The CDR3 nucleotides are TGCGCCAGCAGCTCGTCGGGACAGGTCCTGGCAGATACGCAGTATTTT. Amino acids: CASSSSGQVLADTQYF.

This clonotype has at least ten counts. V is TRBV14 and J is TRBJ2-3, with 15 bases lining up with TRBD2. This CDR3 comprises 22 residues. Looked up from germline, CDR1 is SGHDN and CDR2 is FVKESK. Trimming removed 1 base from V and 1 base from J; junction bases left unmatched: 15. DNA for the CDR3: TGTGCCAGCAGCCAAGGTGAGTTTGGACTAGCGGGGGGGGTGGGACGCACAGATACGCAGTATTTT. Its translation is CASSQGEFGLAGGVGRTDTQYF.

This clonotype was counted many times. V is TRBV7-9 and J is TRBJ2-1; TRBD2 matches at 7 bases. Germline assignment: CDR1 SEHNR and CDR2 FQNEAQ (reference sequence). With 5 bases clipped from V and 6 bases from J, the junction kept 22 bases outside the gene matches. The CDR3 length is 19 residues. The CDR3 sequence is CASSLLPAGVGLDPNEQFF. Written as DNA, the CDR3 is TGTGCCAGCAGCCTCCTGCCTGCGGGAGTGGGGCTAGACCCCAATGAGCAGTTCTTC.

To note about this clonotype: This may be a read error, as it is one base from a much larger clone. In this CDR3 the conserved last residue, phenylalanine or tryptophan, is missing, so a read error is likely. The genes are TRBV15 and TRBJ2-2, with TRBD2 matching over 8 bases. The CDR3 extends over 18 amino acids. The germline V gene has CDR1 LNHNV and CDR2 YYDKDF (reference sequence). V shed 0 bases, J shed 6 bases, and the junction held 12 bases outside the gene matches. The CDR3 reads CATSRDELSGRGSGELFV. CDR3 nucleotides: TGTGCCACCAGCAGAGATGAATTAAGCGGGAGAGGTTCCGGGGAGCTGTTTGTT.

This clonotype was detected only a few times. The rearrangement links TRBV28 to TRBJ1-4; TRBD1 is a possible D gene (5 bases). V lost 8 bases to trimming and J lost 12 bases, with 13 bases between them. The CDR3 is made up of 11 amino acids. The germline V gene has CDR1 MDHEN and CDR2 SYDVKM. The CDR3 nucleotides are TGTGCCAGCGGGGGTCGGGCGGAACTGTTTTTT. Its protein is CASGGRAELFF.

This clonotype was counted ten times or more. This chain uses TRBV20-1 with TRBJ2-7, with 12 bases fitting TRBD2. The germline V gene has CDR1 DFQATT and CDR2 SNEGSKA (reference sequence). V dropped 0 bases and J dropped 0; count of bases not matched to a gene: 9. This CDR3 is built from 18 residues. The chain's CDR3 is CSARDQGRLAGASYEQYF. The CDR3 bases are TGCAGTGCTAGAGATCAGGGAAGACTAGCGGGAGCCTCCTACGAGCAGTACTTC.

This clonotype was observed many times. V gene TRBV7-2 combines with J gene TRBJ2-7, with D perhaps matching TRBD1 or TRBD2 (5 bases each). Trimming removed 4 bases from V and 2 bases from J, with 12 bases in between. Germline lookup yields CDR1 SGHTA and CDR2 FQGNSA. This CDR3 comprises 14 residues. CDR3 bases: TGTGCCAGCAGCTGGGACCAACTCCCCTACGAGCAGTACTTC. It specifies CASSWDQLPYEQYF.

The chain uses TRBV5-4 and TRBJ2-1; possible D gene TRBD2, 5 bases. Trimming took 0 bases from V and 3 from J, leaving 10 bases between them. Germline V gene sequence: CDR1 SGHNT, CDR2 YYREEE (reference sequence). The CDR3 runs to 15 residues. The CDR3: CASSLDSGYYNEQFF. The CDR3 coding sequence is TGTGCCAGCAGCTTGGACTCGGGGTACTACAATGAGCAGTTCTTC.

The sample holds many counts of this clonotype. This chain uses TRBV5-5 with TRBJ1-5, with D maybe TRBD1 (6 bases). The CDR3 spans 17 residues. Germline V gene sequence: CDR1 SGHKS, CDR2 YYEKEE (reference sequence). V lost 1 base and J lost 0, with 14 bases in between. Here the CDR3 DNA reads TGTGCCAGCAGCTTGCTGGGGGGGACAACTAGCAATCAGCCCCAGCATTTT. It specifies CASSLLGGTTSNQPQHF.

As for this clonotype: This could be a read error, since a much larger clone is one nucleotide away. The gene calls are TRBV7-9 and TRBJ2-2; D possibly corresponds to TRBD2 (6 bases). This CDR3 is built from 15 residues. Germline V gene data show CDR1 as SEHNR and CDR2 as FQNEAQ (reference sequence). Written as DNA, the CDR3 is TGTGCCAGCAGCACGGGACTTCTGTACACCAGGGAGCTGTTTTTT. It yields the protein CASSTGLLYTRELFF.

This clonotype was detected only a few times. The chain uses TRBV7-2 and TRBJ2-4; TRBD2 aligns across 11 bases. The V and J ends lost 4 bases and 0 bases, in that order; junction bases with no gene match: 14. Looked up from germline, CDR1 is SGHTA and CDR2 is FQGNSA. The CDR3 runs 20 residues. Here the CDR3 reads CASSSRLAGSQTLAKNIQYF. CDR3 nucleotides: TGTGCCAGCAGCTCTAGACTAGCGGGGTCCCAGACTTTAGCCAAAAACATTCAGTACTTC.

The gene calls are TRBV9 and TRBJ2-3; TRBD2 matches at 7 bases. The V gene end was trimmed by 0 bases and the J gene end by 2 bases; junction bases not matched to a gene: 6. Germline V gene lookup returns CDR1 SGDLS and CDR2 YYNGEE. The CDR3 consists of 16 residues. The CDR3 DNA is TGTGCCAGCAGCGTAGGAGTCCTAGCGGTCACAGATACGCAGTATTTT. Its protein is CASSVGVLAVTDTQYF.

This clonotype was observed many times. J is TRBJ1-5 and V is TRBV28; D is perhaps TRBD1 (6 bases). CDR1 is MDHEN and CDR2 is SYDVKM in the germline V gene. The CDR3 sequence is 14 residues long. V lost 2 bases, J lost 4 bases, and 9 bases lay in between. The CDR3 DNA is TGTGCCAGCAGTTTACCCACAGGGAATCAGCCCCAGCATTTT. Protein sequence: CASSLPTGNQPQHF.

The sample holds many counts of this clonotype. The chain has TRBV28 and TRBJ2-7; 9 nucleotides align to TRBD1. Germline loops: CDR1 MDHEN, CDR2 SYDVKM. The V segment lost 4 bases and the J segment 5 bases; nucleotides outside the gene matches: 9. This CDR3 is built from 15 residues. The CDR3 spells CASSSGTGLNHEQYF. Here the CDR3 DNA reads TGTGCCAGCAGTTCCGGGACAGGGTTGAATCACGAGCAGTACTTC.